The source of this T cell receptor (beta chain) is a study of siplizumab effects on memory and regulatory T cells. Clones were read by immunoSEQ multiplex PCR, and TCRdb kept only the in-frame ones, dropping some. In the table there are about 100,000 clones, 80% to 95% of which are singletons. J gave up 7 bases and V 5 bases, and 10 bases lay outside the gene matches. The CDR3 consists of 15 residues. Germline values: CDR1 MDHEN, CDR2 SYDVKM. V and J are TRBV28 and TRBJ1-2; 10 bases fit TRBD1. Sequenced sample: CD4+ T cells sorted from blood. This clonotype was obtained from a human donor in good health. Some clones in this sample may be carry-over from other donors' samples. Here the CDR3 reads CASSPPGQGPGGYTF. In DNA, the CDR3 is TGTGCCAGCAGTCCTCCGGGACAGGGGCCTGGTGGCTACACCTTC.